These T cell receptor beta chains were read from a single sample in a study of cytomegalovirus exposure and HLA in healthy donors. TCRdb's copy holds only in-frame clones and misses some; the assay was immunoSEQ multiplex PCR. The sample has some 140,000 clones, 75% to 85% seen once. The sequenced material came from PBMCs. Receptors originate from a woman aged 40 to 49 in good health and CMV-seropositive. Both conserved end residues are part of each CDR3. D genes are given only for firm matches. The size entry is marked missing in some rows and otherwise reads once, few, many or a size class.

D: -; J: TRBJ1-5; size: -; V: TRBV28; DNA: TGTGCCAGCTGTTCCCAGGGAAGTCAGCCCCAGCATTTT; CDR3: CASCSQGSQPQHF
D: TRBD2; J: TRBJ2-1; size: -; V: TRBV7-9; DNA: TGTGCCAGCACCGAGGGACTAGCGGGGTACAATGAGCAGTTCTTC; CDR3: CASTEGLAGYNEQFF
D: -; J: TRBJ1-5; size: -; V: TRBV30; DNA: TGTGCCTGGAGTTGGCAGGGTAGCAATCAGCCCCAGCATTTT; CDR3: CAWSWQGSNQPQHF
D: -; J: TRBJ2-3; size: few; V: TRBV7-2; DNA: TGTGCCAGCAGCTTAAGGTTGGAGGCAGATACGCAGTATTTT; CDR3: CASSLRLEADTQYF
D: TRBD2; J: TRBJ2-6; size: -; V: TRBV18; DNA: TGTGCCAGCTCACCGTTTGGGACTACTCCCTTAGGGGCCAACGTCCTGACTTTC; CDR3: CASSPFGTTPLGANVLTF
D: TRBD2; J: TRBJ2-1; size: few; V: TRBV7-9; DNA: TGTGCCAGCAGCTTAACGGTAGCGGGAGGAAACAATGAGCAGTTCTTC; CDR3: CASSLTVAGGNNEQFF
D: -; J: TRBJ1-3; size: -; V: TRBV11-2; DNA: TGTGCCAGCAGCTTAGCTGTTTTGAACACCATATATTTT; CDR3: CASSLAVLNTIYF
D: -; J: TRBJ1-3; size: once; V: TRBV2; DNA: TGTGCCAGCACGTTGAGCTCTGGAAACACCATATATTTT; CDR3: CASTLSSGNTIYF
D: TRBD2; J: TRBJ2-5; size: many; V: TRBV27; DNA: TGTGCCAGCAGTCAGGGACTAGCGGGATTGGAAGAGACCCAGTACTTC; CDR3: CASSQGLAGLEETQYF
D: -; J: TRBJ2-2; size: -; V: TRBV7-9; DNA: TGTGCCTACAAACAGGGAAAATTCGCGAACACCGGGGAGCTGTTTTTT; CDR3: CAYKQGKFANTGELFF
D: -; J: TRBJ1-3; size: few; V: TRBV15; DNA: TGTGCCACCAGCCGTTCCCAGGAATCCTCTGGAAACACCATATATTTT; CDR3: CATSRSQESSGNTIYF
D: TRBD1; J: TRBJ2-1; size: few; V: TRBV19; DNA: TGTGCCAGTAGTCGAGATAAAGACAGGGGACCCTACAATGAGCAGTTCTTC; CDR3: CASSRDKDRGPYNEQFF
D: -; J: TRBJ1-1; size: -; V: TRBV28; DNA: TGTGCCAGCAGTTTTGAGGGAAGCTCTGAAGCTTTCTTT; CDR3: CASSFEGSSEAFF
D: TRBD1; J: TRBJ1-6; size: once; V: TRBV28; DNA: TGTGCCAGCAGGCCGACAGGGAATCATTCACCCCTCCACTTT; CDR3: CASRPTGNHSPLHF
D: TRBD1; J: TRBJ2-7; size: -; V: TRBV5-1; DNA: TGCGCCAGCAGCTTCACCGGGACAGGGTCCGAGCAGTACTTC; CDR3: CASSFTGTGSEQYF
D: TRBD1; J: TRBJ2-3; size: -; V: TRBV27; DNA: TGTGCCAGCAGACGCTCTACAGGGGGCCCAGATACGCAGTATTTT; CDR3: CASRRSTGGPDTQYF
D: TRBD2; J: TRBJ2-7; size: -; V: TRBV19; DNA: TGTGCCAGTAGTCACCCCGGGGGGAGCTCCTACGAGCAGTACTTC; CDR3: CASSHPGGSSYEQYF
D: TRBD1; J: TRBJ2-2; size: few; V: TRBV27; DNA: TGTGCCAGCAGAAAGGGACAGATTAACACCGGGGAGCTGTTTTTT; CDR3: CASRKGQINTGELFF
D: -; J: TRBJ2-5; size: -; V: TRBV18; DNA: TGTGCCAGCTCACCGAATAGCGGCCAAGAGACCCAGTACTTC; CDR3: CASSPNSGQETQYF
D: TRBD1; J: TRBJ2-7; size: -; V: TRBV30; DNA: TGTGCCTGGTCGACAGGGGGCTCCTACGAGCAGTACTTC; CDR3: CAWSTGGSYEQYF
D: TRBD2; J: TRBJ2-1; size: -; V: TRBV7-8; DNA: TGTGCCAGCAGCTTAGCAGGGACTAGGACAAATGAGCAGTTCTTC; CDR3: CASSLAGTRTNEQFF
D: -; J: TRBJ2-5; size: -; V: TRBV28; DNA: TGTGCCAGCAGTAGTCCCGAGGAAAACCAAGAGACCCAGTACTTC; CDR3: CASSSPEENQETQYF
D: -; J: TRBJ2-3; size: -; V: TRBV29-1; DNA: TGCAGCGTTGAACGAGGGAATACGCAGTATTTT; CDR3: CSVERGNTQYF
D: -; J: TRBJ1-5; size: -; V: TRBV9; DNA: TGTGCCAGCAGCATAGAAGGGAGGGTGAGTCAGCCCCAGCATTTT; CDR3: CASSIEGRVSQPQHF